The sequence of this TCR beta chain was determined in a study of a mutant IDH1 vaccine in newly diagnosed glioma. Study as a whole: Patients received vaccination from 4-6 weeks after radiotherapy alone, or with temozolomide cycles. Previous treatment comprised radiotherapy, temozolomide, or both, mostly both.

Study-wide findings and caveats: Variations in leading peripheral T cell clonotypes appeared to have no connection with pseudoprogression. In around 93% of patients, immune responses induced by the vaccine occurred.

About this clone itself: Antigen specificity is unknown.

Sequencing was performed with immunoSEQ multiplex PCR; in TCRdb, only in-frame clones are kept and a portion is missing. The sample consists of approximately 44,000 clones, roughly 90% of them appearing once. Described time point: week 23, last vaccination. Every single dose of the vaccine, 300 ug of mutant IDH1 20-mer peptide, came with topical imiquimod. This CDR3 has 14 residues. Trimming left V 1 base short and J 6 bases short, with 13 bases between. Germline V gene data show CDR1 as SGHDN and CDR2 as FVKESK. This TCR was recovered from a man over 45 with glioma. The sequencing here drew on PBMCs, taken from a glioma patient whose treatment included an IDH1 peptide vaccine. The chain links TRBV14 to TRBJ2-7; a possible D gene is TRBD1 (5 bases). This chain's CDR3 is CASSQALGVFEQYF. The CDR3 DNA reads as TGTGCCAGCAGCCAAGCGCTAGGGGTATTCGAGCAGTACTTC.